The 20 T cell receptor beta chains listed next were all sequenced from one sample in a study of robustness of blood B and T cell sequencing. cDNA was made with a 5' template-switch oligo adding a universal priming site. The template-switch oligo carried a 12-nucleotide random UMI tagging each cDNA molecule. TCRdb redid the calling of the PCR reads with MiXCR, one entry per CDR3 protein. The data show over a thousand distinct CDR3 sequences, roughly two thirds seen once. mRNA, not genomic DNA, served as the source for TCR beta repertoires. Sequenced: peripheral blood. The origin of the receptors is a human donor in good health.

V usage is TRBV5-5 and J usage is TRBJ2-7, with 12 positions matching TRBD2. Germline values: CDR1 SGHKS, CDR2 YYEKEE (reference sequence). There are 16 residues in the CDR3. V lost 3 bases, J lost 3 bases, and 7 bases stayed unmatched. The CDR3 is CASSSTTSGGLYEQYF. For the CDR3, the DNA is TGTGCCAGCAGCTCAACGACTAGCGGGGGCCTCTACGAGCAGTACTTC. Together with reference TRBV5-5 and TRBJ2-7, the CDR3 gives the full variable domain: DAGVTQSPTHLIKTRGQQVTLRCSPISGHKSVSWYQQVLGQGPQFIFQYYEKEERGRGNFPDRFSARQFPNYSSELNVNALLLGDSALYLCASSSTTSGGLYEQYFGPGTRLTVT.

This chain connects TRBV10-3 to TRBJ1-1; 7 bases are a match to TRBD1. Germline-derived CDR1 and CDR2 are ENHRY and SYGVKD. V trimming: 4 bases; J trimming: 3 bases; junction bases outside the gene matches: 5. CDR3 length: 14 residues. Here the CDR3 reads CAISVRQGDTEAFF. The CDR3 nucleotides are TGTGCCATCAGTGTTCGTCAGGGGGACACTGAAGCTTTCTTT.

V gene TRBV6-6 combines with J gene TRBJ2-1; no clear D. The CDR3 length is 12 residues. Between the trimmed V and J ends, which lost 6 bases and 8 bases, there was a span of 11 bases. Germline CDR1 reads MNHNY; CDR2 reads SVGAGI (reference sequence). The CDR3 loop is CASSRFRDEQFF. DNA for the CDR3: TGTGCCAGCAGCCGTTTTAGGGATGAGCAGTTCTTC.

This clonotype came up once. The genes are TRBV7-8 and TRBJ1-6; a weak D match, TRBD1 (6 bases). Germline-derived CDR1 and CDR2 are SGHVS and FQNEAQ. Trimming pared 1 base from V and 7 bases from J, leaving 11 bases between. This CDR3 region has 15 residues. CDR3 bases: TGTGCCAGCAGCTTAGATGGGGGGCGGAATTCACCCCTCCACTTT. Encoded protein: CASSLDGGRNSPLHF.

The chain combines TRBV3-1 with TRBJ1-1, with D possibly being TRBD1 (6 bases). The V and J ends lost 4 bases and 7 bases respectively, with 16 bases between them. The CDR3 runs 14 residues. The germline CDR1 and CDR2 sequences are LGHDT and YNNKEL (reference sequence). The CDR3 coding sequence is TGTGCCAGCAGCCGGAAGGGATCGACAGGTGAAGCTTTCTTT. Protein sequence: CASSRKGSTGEAFF.

The V call is TRBV6-1, the J call TRBJ2-3, with 11 bases fitting TRBD2. CDR3 length: 15 residues. Germline V gene data show CDR1 as MNHNS and CDR2 as SASEGT. Trimming cost V 6 bases and J 4 bases; bases outside gene matches: 6. CDR3 protein: CASSMTSGEADTQYF. As DNA, the CDR3 is TGTGCCAGCAGCATGACTAGCGGGGAAGCAGATACGCAGTATTTT.

This rearrangement joins TRBV29-1 to TRBJ2-1; D is unclear. The germline V and J ends were trimmed by 1 base and 8 bases, with 9 bases remaining between them. The CDR3 loop spans 12 amino acids. The germline V gene has CDR1 SQVTM and CDR2 ANQGSEA. The CDR3 DNA reads TGCAGCGTTGAAGGTCACAGCGATGAGCAGTTCTTC. Its translation: CSVEGHSDEQFF.

The chain uses TRBV24-1 and TRBJ2-1; tentative D call: TRBD1 (6 bases). V shed 3 bases and J shed 7 bases, with 15 bases lying between them. This CDR3 has 15 residues. Germline V gives CDR1 KGHDR, CDR2 SFDVKD. The CDR3 is CATSDSGRQGNEQFF. In DNA form, the CDR3 reads TGTGCCACCAGTGATAGTGGGCGTCAGGGGAATGAGCAGTTCTTC.

The chain has TRBV7-6 and TRBJ2-3, with TRBD1 matching 12 bases. Trimming cost V 5 bases and J 14 bases; bases outside gene matches: 5. CDR1 SGHVS and CDR2 FNYEAQ come from the germline V gene. CDR3 size: 12 residues. In DNA form, the CDR3 reads TGTGCCAGCAGCCCGGGACAGGGGGCGATGTATTTT. Translating it yields CASSPGQGAMYF. The variable domain in full, with the rest retrieved from reference TRBV7-6 and TRBJ2-3, is GAGVSQSPRYKVTKRGQDVALRCDPISGHVSLYWYRQALGQGPEFLTYFNYEAQQDKSGLPNDRFSAERPEGSISTLTIQRTEQRDSAMYRCASSPGQGAMYFGPGTRLTVL.

This clonotype occurred a few times. The chain joins TRBV12-3 or TRBV12-4 to TRBJ1-1; D may be TRBD1 (5 bases). V lost 3 bases to trimming and J lost 2 bases, with 16 bases between them. This CDR3 spans 16 amino acids. CDR3 amino acids: CASSLGLQVPNTEAFF. Written as DNA, the CDR3 is TGTGCCAGCAGTTTGGGGTTACAGGTCCCCAACACTGAAGCTTTCTTT.

The chain combines TRBV7-8 with TRBJ2-7; the match to TRBD1 covers 7 bases. In germline, CDR1 is SGHVS, CDR2 FQNEAQ. V shed 4 bases and J 4 bases; nucleotides not matched to a gene: 7. The CDR3 is 14 residues long. The CDR3 bases are TGTGCCAGCAGCTCCCTCGGGACAGAGTACGAGCAGTACTTC. Translated, it gives CASSSLGTEYEQYF.

V usage is TRBV23-1 and J usage is TRBJ1-1; unclear D gene. TRBV23-1 is an ORF; its function is uncertain. The length of the CDR3 is 17 residues. Deletions cut 0 bases from V and 3 bases from J, with 17 bases between. CDR3 nucleotides: TGCGCCAGCAGTCAATCGATTGAAAGAAACGGGGACACTGAAGCTTTCTTT. Translation: CASSQSIERNGDTEAFF.

The chain combines TRBV15 with TRBJ2-1; TRBD2 agrees at 9 bases. The CDR3 is 15 amino acids. CDR1 and CDR2 (germline): LNHNV, YYDKDF (reference sequence). V trimming: 2 bases; J trimming: 7 bases; junction bases outside the gene matches: 6. The CDR3 sequence: CATSRRGGAGNEQFF. Written as DNA, the CDR3 is TGTGCCACCAGCAGACGCGGGGGGGCCGGGAATGAGCAGTTCTTC.

The rearrangement uses TRBV11-3 and TRBJ2-1; possibly TRBD1 for D (6 bases). Germline assignment: CDR1 SGHNT and CDR2 YENEEA. The CDR3 is made up of 14 amino acids. V dropped 2 bases and J dropped 7 bases, with 12 bases sitting between them. CDR3 in amino acids: CASSLFGTKNEQFF. CDR3 nucleotide sequence: TGTGCCAGCAGCTTATTTGGGACAAAAAATGAGCAGTTCTTC.

The chain links TRBV11-3 to TRBJ1-5; D ambiguous. V gave up 3 bases and J gave up 7 bases, with 19 bases separating them. Germline values: CDR1 SGHNT, CDR2 YENEEA. This CDR3 has 16 residues. For the CDR3, the DNA is TGTGCCAGCAGCTTTTCCGGACGAAAGGCGGGACAGCCCCAGCATTTT. Amino acid sequence: CASSFSGRKAGQPQHF.

There are a few counts of this clonotype. The chain employs TRBV15 and TRBJ2-3; D might be TRBD2 (6 bases). The V gene lost 0 bases and the J gene lost 3 bases, with 10 bases spanning the gap. The CDR3 sequence is 15 residues long. Germline CDR1 is LNHNV and CDR2 is YYDKDF (reference sequence). The CDR3 region is CATSREDSGTDTQYF. The DNA for the CDR3 is TGTGCCACCAGCAGAGAGGATAGCGGAACAGATACGCAGTATTTT.

The chain is built from TRBV12-3 or TRBV12-4 and TRBJ1-2; unclear D gene. The V end was cut by 3 bases, the J end by 3 bases, with 5 bases between. The CDR3 spans 12 residues. The CDR3 DNA reads TGTGCCAGCAGTTTTAGTGACTATGGCTACACCTTC. The encoded protein is CASSFSDYGYTF.

The CDR3 DNA reads TGCGCCAGCAGCTCATTTGGGGGGGCGCCCACTGAAGCTTTCTTT. Translated: CASSSFGGAPTEAFF. The rearrangement uses TRBV5-1 and TRBJ1-1, with D perhaps TRBD1 (6 bases). CDR1 is SGHRS and CDR2 is YFSETQ in the germline V gene. V gave up 3 bases and J gave up 4 bases, with 16 bases separating them. The CDR3 consists of 15 residues.

In DNA, the CDR3 is TGCAGTGCCACCGGGGGGACAGGTTGTCCCGGGGAGCTGTTTTTT. Translating it yields CSATGGTGCPGELFF. The rearrangement uses TRBV20-1 and TRBJ2-2; possibly TRBD1 for D (8 bases). CDR1 is DFQATT and CDR2 is SNEGSKA in the germline V gene (reference sequence). There are 15 residues in the CDR3. Trimming took 6 bases from V and 6 from J, leaving 20 bases between them.

This chain joins TRBV2 and TRBJ1-4; D gene unclear. Germline CDR1 is SNHLY and CDR2 is FYNNEI. The CDR3 consists of 13 residues. V dropped 4 bases and J dropped 4 bases, with 7 bases sitting between them. CDR3 sequence: CASSVNVNEKLFF. The DNA for the CDR3 is TGTGCCAGCAGTGTCAATGTTAATGAAAAACTGTTTTTT.